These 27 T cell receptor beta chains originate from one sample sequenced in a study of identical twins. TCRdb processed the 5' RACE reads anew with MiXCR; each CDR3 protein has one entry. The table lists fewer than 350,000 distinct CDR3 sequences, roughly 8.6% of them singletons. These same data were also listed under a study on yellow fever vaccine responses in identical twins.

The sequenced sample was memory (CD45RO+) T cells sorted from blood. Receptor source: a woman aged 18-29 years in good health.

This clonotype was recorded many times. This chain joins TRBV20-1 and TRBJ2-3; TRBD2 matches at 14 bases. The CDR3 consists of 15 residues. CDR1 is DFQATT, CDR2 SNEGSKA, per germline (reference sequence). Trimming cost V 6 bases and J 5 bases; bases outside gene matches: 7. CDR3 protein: CSAMGLAGAVDTQYF. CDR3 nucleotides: TGCAGTGCCATGGGACTAGCGGGAGCGGTAGATACGCAGTATTTT.

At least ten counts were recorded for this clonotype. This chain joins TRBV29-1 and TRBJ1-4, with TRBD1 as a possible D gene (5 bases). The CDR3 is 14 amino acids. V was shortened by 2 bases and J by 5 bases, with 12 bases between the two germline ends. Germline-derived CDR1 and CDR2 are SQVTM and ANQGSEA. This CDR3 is CSVESFGGNEKLFF. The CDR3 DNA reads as TGCAGCGTTGAAAGTTTTGGGGGAAATGAAAAACTGTTTTTT.

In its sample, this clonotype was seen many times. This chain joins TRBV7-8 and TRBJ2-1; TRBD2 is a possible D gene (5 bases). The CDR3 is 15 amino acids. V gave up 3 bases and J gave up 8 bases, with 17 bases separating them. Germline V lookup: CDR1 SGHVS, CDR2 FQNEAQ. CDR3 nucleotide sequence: TGTGCCAGCAGCTTGCTTGCGGCTAGCATCTATGAGCAGTTCTTC. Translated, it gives CASSLLAASIYEQFF.

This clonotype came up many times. CDR3 sequence reads: CASSFFKQETQYF. CDR3 coding DNA: TGCGCCAGCAGCTTCTTCAAACAAGAGACCCAGTACTTC. V is TRBV5-1 and J is TRBJ2-5; no clear D. The germline V gene encodes CDR1 SGHRS and CDR2 YFSETQ. Deletions cut 2 bases from V and 2 bases from J, with 7 bases between. The CDR3 has 13 amino acids.

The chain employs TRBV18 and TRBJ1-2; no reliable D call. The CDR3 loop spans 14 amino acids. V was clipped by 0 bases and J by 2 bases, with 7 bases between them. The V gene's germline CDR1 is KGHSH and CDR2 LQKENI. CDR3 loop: CASSPPTRNYGYTF. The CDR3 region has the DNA TGTGCCAGCTCACCACCCACAAGGAACTATGGCTACACCTTC.

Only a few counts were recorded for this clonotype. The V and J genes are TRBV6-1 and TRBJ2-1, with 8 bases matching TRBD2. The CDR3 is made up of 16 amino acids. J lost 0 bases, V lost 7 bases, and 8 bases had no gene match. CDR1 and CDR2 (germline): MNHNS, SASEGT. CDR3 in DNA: TGTGCCAGCACTGGCATAAGCGGGGGCTCCTACAATGAGCAGTTCTTC. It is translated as CASTGISGGSYNEQFF.

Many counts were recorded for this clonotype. The CDR3 here is CASSLENPPILLFF. CDR3 bases: TGCGCCAGCAGCTTGGAAAACCCCCCCATTCTGCTGTTTTTT. The chain combines TRBV5-1 with TRBJ2-2; D not resolved. The V and J ends lost 0 bases and 13 bases respectively, with 16 bases between them. The CDR3 contains 14 residues. Germline CDR1 SGHRS, CDR2 YFSETQ.

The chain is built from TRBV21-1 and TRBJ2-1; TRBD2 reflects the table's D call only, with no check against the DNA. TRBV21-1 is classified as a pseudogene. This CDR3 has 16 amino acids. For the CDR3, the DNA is TGTGCCAGCAGCCCACCCGGGACTGTACCCTACAATGAGCAGTTCTTC. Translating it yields CASSPPGTVPYNEQFF.

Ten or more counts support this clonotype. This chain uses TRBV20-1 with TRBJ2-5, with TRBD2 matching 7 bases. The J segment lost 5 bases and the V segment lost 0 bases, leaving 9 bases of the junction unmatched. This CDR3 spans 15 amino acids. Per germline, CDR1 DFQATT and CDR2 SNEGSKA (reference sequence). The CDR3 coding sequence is TGCAGTGCTAGAGATCGAGGGACTATCGATGAGACCCAGTACTTC. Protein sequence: CSARDRGTIDETQYF.

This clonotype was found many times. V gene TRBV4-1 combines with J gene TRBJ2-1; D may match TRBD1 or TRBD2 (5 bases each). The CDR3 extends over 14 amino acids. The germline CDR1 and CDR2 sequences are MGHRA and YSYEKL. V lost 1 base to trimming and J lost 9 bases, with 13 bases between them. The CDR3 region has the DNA TGCGCCAGCAGCCAAGTGGGGTGGGGGACTGAGCAGTTCTTC. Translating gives CASSQVGWGTEQFF.

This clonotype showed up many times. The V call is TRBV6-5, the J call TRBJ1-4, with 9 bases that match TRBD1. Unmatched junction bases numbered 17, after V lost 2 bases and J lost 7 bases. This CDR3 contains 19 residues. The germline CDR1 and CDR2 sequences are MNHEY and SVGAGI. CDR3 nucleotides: TGTGCCAGCAGTTACGGGGCCGGGACAGGGAAAGGCTTAGGTGAAAAACTGTTTTTT. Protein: CASSYGAGTGKGLGEKLFF.

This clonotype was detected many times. The CDR3 sequence is CASSPTGARAGELFF. For the CDR3, the DNA is TGTGCCAGCAGCCCGACAGGGGCGAGGGCCGGGGAGCTGTTTTTT. This sequence joins TRBV12-3 or TRBV12-4 and TRBJ2-2; TRBD1 agrees at 8 bases. This CDR3 spans 15 amino acids. J was trimmed by 6 bases and V by 6 bases; bases with no gene match: 9.

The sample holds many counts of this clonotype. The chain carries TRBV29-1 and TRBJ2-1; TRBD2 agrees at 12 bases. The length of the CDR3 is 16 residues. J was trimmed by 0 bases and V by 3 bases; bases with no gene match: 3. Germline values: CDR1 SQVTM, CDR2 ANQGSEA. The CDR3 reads CSVERTSGTSYNEQFF. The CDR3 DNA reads TGCAGCGTTGAGCGGACTAGCGGGACCTCCTACAATGAGCAGTTCTTC.

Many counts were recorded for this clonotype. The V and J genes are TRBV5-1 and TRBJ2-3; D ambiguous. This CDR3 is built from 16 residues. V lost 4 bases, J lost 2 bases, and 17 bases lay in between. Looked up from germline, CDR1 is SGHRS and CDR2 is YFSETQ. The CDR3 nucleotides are TGCGCCAGCAGCGTGGGGTCCCTATTAATCACAGATACGCAGTATTTT. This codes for CASSVGSLLITDTQYF.

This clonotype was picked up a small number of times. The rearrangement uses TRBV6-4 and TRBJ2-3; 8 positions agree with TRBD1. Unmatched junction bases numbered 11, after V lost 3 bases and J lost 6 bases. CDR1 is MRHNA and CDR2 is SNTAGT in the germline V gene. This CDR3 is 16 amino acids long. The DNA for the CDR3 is TGTGCCAGCAGTGAAACAGGACAGGGAGGCTCCGATACGCAGTATTTT. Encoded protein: CASSETGQGGSDTQYF.

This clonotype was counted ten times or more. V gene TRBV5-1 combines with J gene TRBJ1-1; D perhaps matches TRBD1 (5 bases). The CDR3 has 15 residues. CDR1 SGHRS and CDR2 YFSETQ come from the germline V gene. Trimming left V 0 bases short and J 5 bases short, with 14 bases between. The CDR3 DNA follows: TGCGCCAGCAGCTTGGGAGGGGCCCAGGGAACTGAAGCTTTCTTT. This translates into CASSLGGAQGTEAFF.

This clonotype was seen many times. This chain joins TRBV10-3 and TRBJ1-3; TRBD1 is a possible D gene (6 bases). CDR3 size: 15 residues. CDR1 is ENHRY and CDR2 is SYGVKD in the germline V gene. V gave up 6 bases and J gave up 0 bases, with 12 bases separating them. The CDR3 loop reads CAIRTGQTSGNTIYF. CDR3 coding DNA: TGTGCCATCAGAACAGGACAGACCTCTGGAAACACCATATATTTT.

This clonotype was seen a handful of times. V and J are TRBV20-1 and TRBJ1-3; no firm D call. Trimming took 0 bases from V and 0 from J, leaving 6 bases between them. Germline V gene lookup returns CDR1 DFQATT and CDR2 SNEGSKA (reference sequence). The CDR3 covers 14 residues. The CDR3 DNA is TGCAGTGCTAGAGATTTCGCCTCTGGAAACACCATATATTTT. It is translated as CSARDFASGNTIYF.

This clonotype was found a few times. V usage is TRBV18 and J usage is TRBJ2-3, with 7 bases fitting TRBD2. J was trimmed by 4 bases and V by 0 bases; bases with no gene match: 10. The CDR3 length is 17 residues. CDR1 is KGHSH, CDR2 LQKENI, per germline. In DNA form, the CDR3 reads TGTGCCAGCTCACCACCGACCAGACTAGCCGGCGCAGATACGCAGTATTTT. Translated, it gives CASSPPTRLAGADTQYF.

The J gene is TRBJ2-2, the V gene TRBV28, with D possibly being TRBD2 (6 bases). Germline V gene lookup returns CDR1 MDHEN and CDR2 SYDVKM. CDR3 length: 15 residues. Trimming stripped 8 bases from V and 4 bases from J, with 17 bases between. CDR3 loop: CASGPVGGITGELFF. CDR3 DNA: TGTGCCAGCGGACCAGTAGGCGGGATCACCGGGGAGCTGTTTTTT.

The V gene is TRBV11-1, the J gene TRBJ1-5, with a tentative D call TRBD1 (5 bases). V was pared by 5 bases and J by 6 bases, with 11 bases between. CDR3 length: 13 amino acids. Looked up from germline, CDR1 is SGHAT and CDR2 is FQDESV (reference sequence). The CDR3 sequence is CASSQGFGQPQHF. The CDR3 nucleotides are TGTGCCAGCAGCCAGGGTTTCGGTCAGCCCCAGCATTTT.

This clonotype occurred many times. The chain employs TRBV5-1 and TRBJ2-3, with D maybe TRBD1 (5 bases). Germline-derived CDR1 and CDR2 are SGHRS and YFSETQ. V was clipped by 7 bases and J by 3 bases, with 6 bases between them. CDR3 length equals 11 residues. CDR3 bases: TGCGCCAGCCGACAGACAGATACGCAGTATTTT. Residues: CASRQTDTQYF.

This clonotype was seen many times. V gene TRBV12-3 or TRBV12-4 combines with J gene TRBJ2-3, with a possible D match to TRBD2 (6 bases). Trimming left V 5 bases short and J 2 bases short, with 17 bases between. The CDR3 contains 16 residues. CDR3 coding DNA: TGTGCCAGCAGTGCCCGGGGGAGCGGCCCCACAGATACGCAGTATTTT. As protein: CASSARGSGPTDTQYF.

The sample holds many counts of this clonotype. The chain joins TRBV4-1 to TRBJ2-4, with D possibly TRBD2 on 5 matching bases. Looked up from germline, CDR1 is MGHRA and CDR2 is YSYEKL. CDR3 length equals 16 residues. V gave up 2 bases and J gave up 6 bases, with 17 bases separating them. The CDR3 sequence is CASSQRQSQRLNIQYF. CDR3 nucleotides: TGCGCCAGCAGCCAACGACAAAGCCAGCGGCTAAACATTCAGTACTTC.

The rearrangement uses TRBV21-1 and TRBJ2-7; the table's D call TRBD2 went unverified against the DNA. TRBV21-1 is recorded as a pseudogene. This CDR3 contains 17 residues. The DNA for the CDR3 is TGTGCCAGCACCACAAAATTAGCGGGAGGGCCATGGTTCGAGCAGTACTTC. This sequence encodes CASTTKLAGGPWFEQYF.

The CDR3 coding sequence is TGTGCCAGCAGTGAAGCAGCGAGAGGCTACGAGCAGTACTTC. This sequence encodes CASSEAARGYEQYF. This chain joins TRBV2 and TRBJ2-7; D is undetermined. CDR1 and CDR2 from the germline V gene are SNHLY and FYNNEI. Trimming stripped 0 bases from V and 3 bases from J, with 9 bases between. The CDR3 has 14 residues.

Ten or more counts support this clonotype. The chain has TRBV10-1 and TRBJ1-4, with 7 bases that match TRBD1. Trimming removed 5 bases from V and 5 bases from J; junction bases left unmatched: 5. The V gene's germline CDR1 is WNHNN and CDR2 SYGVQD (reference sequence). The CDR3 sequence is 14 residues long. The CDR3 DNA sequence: TGCGCCAGCAGTCCCGGGACAGCAAATGAAAAACTGTTTTTT. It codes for CASSPGTANEKLFF.